This entry lists 17 T cell receptor beta chains sequenced from one sample in a study of T cell responses to AZD1222 COVID-19 vaccine. Libraries were prepared by immunoSEQ multiplex PCR; TCRdb keeps only in-frame clonotypes and omits some of them. This table has about 140,000 clones, just over 90% appearing once. The source material was peripheral blood, sampled on day 0 of AZD1222 vaccination. The receptor set was obtained from an adult in good health.

This clone showed up just a few times. CDR3 amino acids: CASSDSRGYTF. Here the CDR3 DNA reads TGTGCCAGCAGCGACTCCAGGGGCTACACCTTC. The J gene is TRBJ1-2, the V gene TRBV7-2; no firm D call. Germline loops: CDR1 SGHTA, CDR2 FQGNSA. The V end was cut by 5 bases, the J end by 8 bases, with 9 bases between. The CDR3 has 11 residues. Filled out from reference TRBV7-2 and TRBJ1-2, the complete variable domain reads GAGVSQSPSNKVTEKGKDVELRCDPISGHTALYWYRQSLGQGLEFLIYFQGNSAPDKSGLPSDRFSAERTGGSVSTLTIQRTQQEDSAVYLCASSDSRGYTFGSGTRLTVV.

The V and J genes are TRBV19 and TRBJ1-2; TRBD1 agrees at 8 bases. The CDR3 is made up of 14 amino acids. J was trimmed by 3 bases and V by 4 bases; bases with no gene match: 4. Germline V CDR1 and CDR2: LNHDA, SQIVND (reference sequence). In DNA, the CDR3 is TGTGCCAGTAGTACGCCGGGACAGGACTATGGCTACACCTTC. It translates to CASSTPGQDYGYTF.

This clone came up once. This chain uses TRBV9 with TRBJ2-7; a weak D match, TRBD2 (5 bases). Germline V gives CDR1 SGDLS, CDR2 YYNGEE. This CDR3 has 14 amino acids. V dropped 1 base and J dropped 1 base, with 9 bases sitting between them. This chain's CDR3 is CASSVRGSSYEQYF. The CDR3 coding sequence is TGTGCCAGCAGCGTACGTGGGAGTTCCTACGAGCAGTACTTC.

The chain has TRBV28 and TRBJ1-2; D possibly corresponds to TRBD1 (5 bases). Deletions cut 4 bases from V and 4 bases from J, with 16 bases between. Germline values: CDR1 MDHEN, CDR2 SYDVKM. The CDR3 totals 15 residues. CDR3 nucleotides: TGTGCCAGCAGTTCCACCCGGGGGGTTAGCTATGGCTACACCTTC. Translated: CASSSTRGVSYGYTF.

V usage is TRBV14 and J usage is TRBJ2-1; TRBD2 agrees at 10 bases. Germline lookup yields CDR1 SGHDN and CDR2 FVKESK. The trim removed 1 base at V and 9 bases at J, leaving 18 bases unmatched. This CDR3 region has 19 residues. For the CDR3, the DNA is TGTGCCAGCAGCCAAGTGGAAGTAGTTAGCGGGGGGCCCTTAGGTGAGCAGTTCTTC. This gives the protein CASSQVEVVSGGPLGEQFF.

This rearrangement joins TRBV3-1 (or the pseudogene TRBV3-2) to TRBJ1-2; D perhaps matches TRBD1 (5 bases). V dropped 4 bases and J dropped 8 bases, with 14 bases sitting between them. This CDR3 comprises 13 residues. CDR1 LGHDT and CDR2 YNNKEL come from the germline V gene (reference sequence). The CDR3 DNA reads as TGTGCCAGCAGCCTAAGACCTGGGGGAGGCTACACCTTC. Residues: CASSLRPGGGYTF.

The CDR3 loop reads CASSESALGWEYVETQYF. Written as DNA, the CDR3 is TGCGCCAGCAGTGAGTCGGCCCTAGGGTGGGAGTATGTGGAGACCCAGTACTTC. This rearrangement joins TRBV10-2 to TRBJ2-5, with a possible D match to TRBD2 (5 bases). V was cut by 0 bases and J by 5 bases, with 22 bases left in between. The CDR3 covers 18 residues. In germline, CDR1 is WSHSY, CDR2 SAAADI.

This chain links TRBV6-5 with TRBJ2-5, with a tentative D call TRBD2 (5 bases). V gave up 2 bases and J gave up 4 bases, with 17 bases separating them. The germline V gene has CDR1 MNHEY and CDR2 SVGAGI. CDR3 length: 16 amino acids. CDR3 in amino acids: CASSYGPSEGRETQYF. CDR3 in DNA: TGTGCCAGCAGTTACGGACCCAGCGAAGGGAGAGAGACCCAGTACTTC.

The chain joins TRBV12-5 to TRBJ1-1; D perhaps matches TRBD1 (6 bases). V was cut by 0 bases and J by 4 bases, with 12 bases left in between. This CDR3 comprises 15 residues. The germline gives CDR1 LGHNT, CDR2 FRNRAP. As DNA, the CDR3 is TGTGCTAGTGGTTTGGTATCAGGGGCGCTCACTGAAGCTTTCTTT. Its translation is CASGLVSGALTEAFF.

The gene calls are TRBV2 and TRBJ1-6; D unresolved. This CDR3 contains 15 residues. Germline values: CDR1 SNHLY, CDR2 FYNNEI. Trimming left V 6 bases short and J 10 bases short, with 19 bases between. The CDR3 region is CASSQTGVMGSPLHF. Written as DNA, the CDR3 is TGTGCCAGCAGCCAGACTGGAGTCATGGGCTCACCCCTCCACTTT.

The V and J genes are TRBV19 and TRBJ1-6, with a possible D match to TRBD1 (5 bases). V gave up 2 bases and J gave up 9 bases, with 11 bases separating them. Germline CDR1 is LNHDA and CDR2 is SQIVND (reference sequence). The length of the CDR3 is 14 residues. CDR3 in amino acids: CASSIKRGTSPLHF. The CDR3, as DNA: TGTGCCAGTAGTATAAAGAGGGGTACTTCACCCCTCCACTTT.

The gene calls are TRBV19 and TRBJ1-5, with D unclear. CDR1 is LNHDA, CDR2 SQIVND, per germline (reference sequence). This CDR3 is built from 15 residues. V lost 3 bases and J 1 base, leaving 10 bases between the germline ends. CDR3 in amino acids: CASSMRWLSNQPQHF. CDR3 nucleotide sequence: TGTGCCAGTAGTATGAGGTGGCTGAGCAATCAGCCCCAGCATTTT.

The chain is built from TRBV21-1 and TRBJ1-1. TRBV21-1 is classified as a pseudogene. The CDR3 length is 14 residues. The CDR3 DNA is TGTGCCAGCAGTTGGACGGGGTTGAACACTGAAGCTTTCTTT. It translates to CASSWTGLNTEAFF.

V usage is TRBV7-6 and J usage is TRBJ2-5; 14 nucleotides match TRBD2. Germline V gene lookup returns CDR1 SGHVS and CDR2 FNYEAQ. With 5 bases clipped from V and 7 bases from J, the junction kept 9 bases outside the gene matches. The CDR3 sequence is 16 residues long. As DNA, the CDR3 is TGTGCCAGCAGCCCGAGAGGGACTAGCGGGAGAGGGACCCAGTACTTC. Protein product: CASSPRGTSGRGTQYF.

This chain joins TRBV13 and TRBJ2-4; TRBD2 agrees at 8 bases. Germline V lookup: CDR1 PRHDT, CDR2 FYEKMQ (reference sequence). The CDR3 runs to 14 residues. After removal of 4 bases from V and 8 bases from J, the junction contained 7 bases not matched to a gene. CDR3 amino acids: CASSSGRGADIQYF. DNA for the CDR3: TGTGCCAGCAGCTCCGGGAGGGGCGCGGACATTCAGTACTTC.

V gene TRBV3-1 (or the pseudogene TRBV3-2) combines with J gene TRBJ2-7; unclear D gene. This CDR3 is built from 14 residues. The V end was cut by 1 base, the J end by 2 bases, with 9 bases between. In germline, CDR1 is LGHDT, CDR2 YNNKEL (reference sequence). In DNA, the CDR3 is TGTGCCAGCAGCCAAGTACCGCAAGCCTACGAGCAGTACTTC. Its translation: CASSQVPQAYEQYF.

The chain is built from TRBV7-9 and TRBJ1-1, with 7 bases fitting TRBD1. V lost 0 bases, J lost 5 bases, and 3 bases stayed unmatched. Germline CDR1 and CDR2: SEHNR and FQNEAQ (reference sequence). CDR3 length: 14 residues. The CDR3 is CASSLAPTGTEAFF. CDR3 DNA sequence: TGTGCCAGCAGCTTAGCCCCGACAGGGACTGAAGCTTTCTTT.